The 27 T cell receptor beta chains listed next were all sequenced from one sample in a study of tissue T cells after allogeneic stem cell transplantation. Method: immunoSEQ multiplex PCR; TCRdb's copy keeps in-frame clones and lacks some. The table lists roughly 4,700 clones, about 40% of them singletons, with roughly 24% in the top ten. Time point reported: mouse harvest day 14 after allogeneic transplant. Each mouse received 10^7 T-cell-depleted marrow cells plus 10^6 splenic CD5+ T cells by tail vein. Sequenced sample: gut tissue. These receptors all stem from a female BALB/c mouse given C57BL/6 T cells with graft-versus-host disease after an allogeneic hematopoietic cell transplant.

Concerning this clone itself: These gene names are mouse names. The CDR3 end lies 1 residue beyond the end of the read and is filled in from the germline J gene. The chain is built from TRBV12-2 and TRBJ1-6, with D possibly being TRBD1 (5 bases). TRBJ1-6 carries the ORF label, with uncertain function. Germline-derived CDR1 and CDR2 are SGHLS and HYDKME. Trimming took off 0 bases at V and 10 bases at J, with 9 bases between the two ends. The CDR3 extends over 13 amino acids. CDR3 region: CASSLDRGSPLYF. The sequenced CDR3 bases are TGTGCCAGCTCTCTCGACAGAGGGTCGCCCCTCTAC.

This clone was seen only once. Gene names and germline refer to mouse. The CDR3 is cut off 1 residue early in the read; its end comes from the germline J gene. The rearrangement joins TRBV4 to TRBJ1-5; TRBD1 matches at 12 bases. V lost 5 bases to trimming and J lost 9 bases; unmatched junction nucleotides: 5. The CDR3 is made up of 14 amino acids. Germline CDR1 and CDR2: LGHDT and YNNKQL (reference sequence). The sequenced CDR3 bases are TGTGCCAGCAGCGACCGGGACAGGGGGCGGGCTCCGCTT. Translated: CASSDRDRGRAPL. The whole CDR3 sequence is CASSDRDRGRAPLF. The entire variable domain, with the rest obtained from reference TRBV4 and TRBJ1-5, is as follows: ETAVFQTPNYHVTQVGNEVSFNCKQTLGHDTMYWYKQDSKKLLKIMFSYNNKQLIVNETVPRRFSPQSSDKAHLNLRIKSVEPEDSAVYLCASSDRDRGRAPLFGEGTRLSVL.

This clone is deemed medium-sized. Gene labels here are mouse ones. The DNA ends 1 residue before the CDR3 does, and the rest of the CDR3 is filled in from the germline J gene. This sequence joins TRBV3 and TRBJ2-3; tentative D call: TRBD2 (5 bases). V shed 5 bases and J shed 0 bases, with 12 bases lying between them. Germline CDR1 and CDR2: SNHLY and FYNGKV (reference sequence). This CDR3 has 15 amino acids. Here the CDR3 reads CASSQRLFSAETLYF. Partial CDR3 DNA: TGTGCCAGCAGCCAAAGACTGTTTAGTGCAGAAACGCTGTAT.

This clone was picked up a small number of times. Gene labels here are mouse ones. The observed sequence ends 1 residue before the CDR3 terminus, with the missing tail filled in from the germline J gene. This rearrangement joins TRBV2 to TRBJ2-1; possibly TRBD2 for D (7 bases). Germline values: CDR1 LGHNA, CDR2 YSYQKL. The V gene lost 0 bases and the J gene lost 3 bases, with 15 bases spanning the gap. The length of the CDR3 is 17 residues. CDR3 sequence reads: CASSQDLGGPLYAEQFF. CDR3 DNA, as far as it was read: TGTGCCAGCAGCCAAGATCTTGGGGGGCCTCTCTATGCTGAGCAGTTC.

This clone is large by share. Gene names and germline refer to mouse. CDR3 protein: CASSRYSSYEQYF. The sequenced CDR3 bases are TGTGCCAGCAGTCGATACAGCTCCTATGAACAGTAC. The V gene is TRBV26, the J gene TRBJ2-7; D unclear. The read gets to within 1 residue of the CDR3 end, and the germline J gene fills in the rest. Trimming left V 4 bases short and J 0 bases short, with 7 bases between. The germline gives CDR1 KGHPV, CDR2 FQNQEV (reference sequence). The CDR3 covers 13 residues.

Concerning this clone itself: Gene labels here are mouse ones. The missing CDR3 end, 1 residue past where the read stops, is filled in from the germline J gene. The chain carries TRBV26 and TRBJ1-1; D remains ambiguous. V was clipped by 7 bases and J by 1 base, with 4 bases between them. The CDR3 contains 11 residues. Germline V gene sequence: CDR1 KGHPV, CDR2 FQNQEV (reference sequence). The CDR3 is CASTGNTEVFF. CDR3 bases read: TGTGCCAGCACGGGAAACACAGAAGTCTTC.

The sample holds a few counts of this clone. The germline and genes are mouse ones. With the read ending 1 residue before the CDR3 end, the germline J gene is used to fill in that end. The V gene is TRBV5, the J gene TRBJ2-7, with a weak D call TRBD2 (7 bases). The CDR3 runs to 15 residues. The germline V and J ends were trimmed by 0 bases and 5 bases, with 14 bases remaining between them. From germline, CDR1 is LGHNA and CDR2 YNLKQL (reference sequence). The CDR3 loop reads CASSQDGGRRNEQYF. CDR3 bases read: TGTGCCAGCAGCCAAGACGGGGGGCGCAGGAATGAACAGTAC.

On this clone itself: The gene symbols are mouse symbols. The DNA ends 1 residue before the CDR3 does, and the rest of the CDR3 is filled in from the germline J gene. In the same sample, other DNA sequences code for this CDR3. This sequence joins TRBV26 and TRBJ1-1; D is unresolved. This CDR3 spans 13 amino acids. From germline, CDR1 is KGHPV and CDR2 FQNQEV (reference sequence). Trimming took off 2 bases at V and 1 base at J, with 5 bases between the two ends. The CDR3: CASSLRQNTEVFF. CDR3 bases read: TGTGCCAGCAGTCTGAGGCAAAACACAGAAGTCTTC.

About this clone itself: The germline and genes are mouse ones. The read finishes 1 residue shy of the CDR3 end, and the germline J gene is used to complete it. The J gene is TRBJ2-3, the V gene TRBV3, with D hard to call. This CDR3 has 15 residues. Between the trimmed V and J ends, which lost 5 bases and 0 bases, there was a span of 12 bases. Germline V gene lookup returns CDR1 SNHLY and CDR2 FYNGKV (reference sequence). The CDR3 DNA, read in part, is TGTGCCAGCAGCCCCGACTTGTCTAGTGCAGAAACGCTGTAT. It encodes CASSPDLSSAETLY. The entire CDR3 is CASSPDLSSAETLYF.

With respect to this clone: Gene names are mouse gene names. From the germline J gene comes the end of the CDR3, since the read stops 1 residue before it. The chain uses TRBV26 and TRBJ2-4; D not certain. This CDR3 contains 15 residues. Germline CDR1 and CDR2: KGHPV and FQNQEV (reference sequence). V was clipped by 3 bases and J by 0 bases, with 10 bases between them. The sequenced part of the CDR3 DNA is TGTGCCAGCAGTCTCTCGGGGTCAAGTCAAAACACCTTGTAC. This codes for CASSLSGSSQNTLY. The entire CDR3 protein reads CASSLSGSSQNTLYF. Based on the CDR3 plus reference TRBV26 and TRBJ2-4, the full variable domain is NSKVIQTPRYLVKGQGQKAKMRCIPEKGHPVVFWYQQNKNNEFKFLINFQNQEVLQQIDMTEKRFSAECPSNSPCSLEIQSSEAGDSALYLCASSLSGSSQNTLYFGAGTRLSVL.

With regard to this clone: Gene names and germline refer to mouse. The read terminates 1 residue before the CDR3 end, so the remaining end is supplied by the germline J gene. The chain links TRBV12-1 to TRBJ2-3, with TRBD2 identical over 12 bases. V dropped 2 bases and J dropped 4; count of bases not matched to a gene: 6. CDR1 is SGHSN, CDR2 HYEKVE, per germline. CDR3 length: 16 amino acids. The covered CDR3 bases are TGTGCCAGCTCTCAAGACTGGGGGGGCGCTCCAGAAACGCTGTAT. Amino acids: CASSQDWGGAPETLY. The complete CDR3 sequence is CASSQDWGGAPETLYF. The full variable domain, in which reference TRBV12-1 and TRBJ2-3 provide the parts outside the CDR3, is DSGVVQSPRHIIKEKGGRSVLTCIPISGHSNVVWYQQTLGKELKFLIQHYEKVERDKGFLPSRFSVQQFDDYHSEMNMSALELEDSAMYFCASSQDWGGAPETLYFGSGTRLTVL.

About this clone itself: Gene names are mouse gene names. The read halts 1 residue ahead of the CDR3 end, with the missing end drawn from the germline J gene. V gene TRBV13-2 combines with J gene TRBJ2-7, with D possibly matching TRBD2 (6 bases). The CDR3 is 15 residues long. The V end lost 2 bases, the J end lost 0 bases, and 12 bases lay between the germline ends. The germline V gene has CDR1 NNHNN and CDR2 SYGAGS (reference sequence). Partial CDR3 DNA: TGTGCCAGCGGTGAAGGGCTGGGGTTCTCCTATGAACAGTAC. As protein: CASGEGLGFSYEQY. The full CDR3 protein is CASGEGLGFSYEQYF.

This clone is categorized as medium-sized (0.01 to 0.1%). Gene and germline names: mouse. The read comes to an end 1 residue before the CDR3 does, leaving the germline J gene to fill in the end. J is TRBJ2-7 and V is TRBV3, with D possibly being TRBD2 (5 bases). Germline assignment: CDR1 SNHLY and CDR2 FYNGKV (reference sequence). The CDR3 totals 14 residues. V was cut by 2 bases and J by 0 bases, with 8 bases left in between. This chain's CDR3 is CASSLLGSSYEQYF. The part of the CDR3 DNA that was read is TGTGCCAGCAGCTTATTGGGGAGCTCCTATGAACAGTAC.

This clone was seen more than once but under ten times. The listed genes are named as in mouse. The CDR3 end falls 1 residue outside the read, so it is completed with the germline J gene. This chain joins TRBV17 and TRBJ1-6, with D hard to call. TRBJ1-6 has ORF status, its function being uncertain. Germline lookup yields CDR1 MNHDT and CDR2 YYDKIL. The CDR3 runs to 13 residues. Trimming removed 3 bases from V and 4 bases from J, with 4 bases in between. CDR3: CASSSPYNSPLYF. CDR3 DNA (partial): TGTGCTAGCAGTAGTCCGTATAATTCGCCCCTCTAC.

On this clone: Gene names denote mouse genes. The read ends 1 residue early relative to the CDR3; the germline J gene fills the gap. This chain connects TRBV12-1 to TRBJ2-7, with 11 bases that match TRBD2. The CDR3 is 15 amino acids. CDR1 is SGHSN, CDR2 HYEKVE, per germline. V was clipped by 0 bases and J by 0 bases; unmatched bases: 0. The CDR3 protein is CASSLDWGGSYEQYF. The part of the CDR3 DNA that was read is TGTGCCAGCTCTCTCGACTGGGGGGGCTCCTATGAACAGTAC.

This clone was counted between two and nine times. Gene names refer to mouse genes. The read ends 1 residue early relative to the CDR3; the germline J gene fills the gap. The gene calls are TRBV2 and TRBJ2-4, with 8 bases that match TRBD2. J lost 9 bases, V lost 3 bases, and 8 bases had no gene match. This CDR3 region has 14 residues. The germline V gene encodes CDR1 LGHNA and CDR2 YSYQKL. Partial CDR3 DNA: TGTGCCAGCAGCCAGATGGGAGACTGGGGAACCTTGTAC. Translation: CASSQMGDWGTLY. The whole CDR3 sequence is CASSQMGDWGTLYF.

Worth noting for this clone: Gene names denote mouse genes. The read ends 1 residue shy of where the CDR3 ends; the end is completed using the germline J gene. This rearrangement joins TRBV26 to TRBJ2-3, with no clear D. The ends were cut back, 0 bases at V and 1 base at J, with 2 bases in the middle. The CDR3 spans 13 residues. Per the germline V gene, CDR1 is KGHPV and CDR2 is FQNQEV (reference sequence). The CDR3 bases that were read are TGTGCCAGCAGTCTGTCAGGTGCAGAAACGCTGTAT. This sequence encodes CASSLSGAETLY. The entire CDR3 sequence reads CASSLSGAETLYF.

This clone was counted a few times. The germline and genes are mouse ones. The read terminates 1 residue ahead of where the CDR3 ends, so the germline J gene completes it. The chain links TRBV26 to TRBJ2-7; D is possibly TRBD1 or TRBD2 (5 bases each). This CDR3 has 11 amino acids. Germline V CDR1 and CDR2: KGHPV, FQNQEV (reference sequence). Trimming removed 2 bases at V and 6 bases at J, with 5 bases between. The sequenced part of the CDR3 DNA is TGTGCCAGCAGTCTGGGGGGTGAACAGTAC. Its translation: CASSLGGEQY. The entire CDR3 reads CASSLGGEQYF.

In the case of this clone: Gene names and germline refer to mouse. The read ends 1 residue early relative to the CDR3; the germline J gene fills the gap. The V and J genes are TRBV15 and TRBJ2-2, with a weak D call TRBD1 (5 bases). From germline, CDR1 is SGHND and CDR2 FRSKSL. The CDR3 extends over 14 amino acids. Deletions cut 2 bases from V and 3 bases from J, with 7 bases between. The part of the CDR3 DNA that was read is TGTGCCAGCAGTTTACAGGGCGACACCGGGCAGCTCTAC. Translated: CASSLQGDTGQLY. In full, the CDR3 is CASSLQGDTGQLYF.

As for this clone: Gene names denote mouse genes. This chain's CDR3 is CASSPRLGIEQYF. Partial CDR3 DNA: TGTGCCAGCAGCCCCCGACTGGGGATTGAACAGTAC. This chain uses TRBV3 with TRBJ2-7; 8 positions match TRBD2. The read comes to an end 1 residue before the CDR3 does, leaving the germline J gene to fill in the end. This CDR3 is built from 13 residues. Germline values: CDR1 SNHLY, CDR2 FYNGKV (reference sequence). The V and J ends lost 5 bases and 6 bases, in that order; junction bases with no gene match: 6.

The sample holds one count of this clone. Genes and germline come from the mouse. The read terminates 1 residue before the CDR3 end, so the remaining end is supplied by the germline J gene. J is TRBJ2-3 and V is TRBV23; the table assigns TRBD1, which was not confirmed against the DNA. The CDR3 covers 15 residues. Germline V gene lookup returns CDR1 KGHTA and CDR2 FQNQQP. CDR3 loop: CSSSAQDRAAETLYF. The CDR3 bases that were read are TGCTCCAGCAGTGCCCAGGACAGGGCAGCAGAAACGCTGTAT.

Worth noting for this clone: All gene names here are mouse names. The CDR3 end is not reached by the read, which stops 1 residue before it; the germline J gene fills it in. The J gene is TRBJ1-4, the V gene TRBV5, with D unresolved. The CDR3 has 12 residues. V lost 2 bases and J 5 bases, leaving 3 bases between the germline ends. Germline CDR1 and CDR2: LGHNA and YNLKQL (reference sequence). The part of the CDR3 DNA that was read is TGTGCCAGCAGCCAACAGAACGAAAGATTATTT. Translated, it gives CASSQQNERLF. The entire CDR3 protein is CASSQQNERLFF.

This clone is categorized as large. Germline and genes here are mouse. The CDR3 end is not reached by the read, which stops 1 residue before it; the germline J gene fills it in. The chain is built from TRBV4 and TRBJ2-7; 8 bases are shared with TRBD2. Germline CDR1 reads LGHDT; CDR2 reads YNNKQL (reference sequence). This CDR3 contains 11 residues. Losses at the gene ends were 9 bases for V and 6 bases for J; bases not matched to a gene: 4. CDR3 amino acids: CARGGRVEQYF. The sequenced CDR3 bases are TGTGCCAGGGGGGGGCGCGTTGAACAGTAC.

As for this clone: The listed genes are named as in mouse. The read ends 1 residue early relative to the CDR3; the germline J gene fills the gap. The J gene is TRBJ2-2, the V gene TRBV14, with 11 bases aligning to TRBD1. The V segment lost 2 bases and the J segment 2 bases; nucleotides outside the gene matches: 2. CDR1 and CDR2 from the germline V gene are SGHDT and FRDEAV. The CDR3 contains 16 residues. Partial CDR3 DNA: TGTGCCAGCAGTTTTCGGGACAGGGGGAACACCGGGCAGCTCTAC. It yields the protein CASSFRDRGNTGQLY. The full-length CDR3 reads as CASSFRDRGNTGQLYF.

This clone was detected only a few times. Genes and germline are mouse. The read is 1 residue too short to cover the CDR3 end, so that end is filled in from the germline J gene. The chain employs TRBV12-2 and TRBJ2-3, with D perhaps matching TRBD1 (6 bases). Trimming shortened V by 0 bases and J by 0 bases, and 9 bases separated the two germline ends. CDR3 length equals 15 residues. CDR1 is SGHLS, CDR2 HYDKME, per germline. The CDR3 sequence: CASSLLDSSAETLYF. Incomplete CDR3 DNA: TGTGCCAGCTCTCTCTTGGACAGTAGTGCAGAAACGCTGTAT.

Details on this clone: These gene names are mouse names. CDR3 bases read: TGCTCCAGCAGTCATGACAGGAACCAAGACACCCAGTAC. Translating gives CSSSHDRNQDTQY. The whole CDR3 protein reads CSSSHDRNQDTQYF. V usage is TRBV23 and J usage is TRBJ2-5; no check of the table's D call, TRBD1, against the DNA was made. The read finishes 1 residue shy of the CDR3 end, and the germline J gene is used to complete it. CDR3 length: 14 amino acids. Germline assignment: CDR1 KGHTA and CDR2 FQNQQP.

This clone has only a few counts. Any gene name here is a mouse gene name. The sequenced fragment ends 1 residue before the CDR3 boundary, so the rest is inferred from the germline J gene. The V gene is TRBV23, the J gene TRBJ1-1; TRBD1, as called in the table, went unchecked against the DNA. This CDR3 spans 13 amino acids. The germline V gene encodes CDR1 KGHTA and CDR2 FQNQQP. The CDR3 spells CSSSPRDNTEVFF. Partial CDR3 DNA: TGCTCCAGCAGTCCCCGGGACAATACAGAAGTCTTC. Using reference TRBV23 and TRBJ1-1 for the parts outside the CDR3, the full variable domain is DAAVTQKPRYLIKMKGQEAEMKCIPEKGHTAVFWYQQKQSKELKFLIYFQNQQPLDQIDMVKERFSAVCPSSSLCSLGIRTCEAEDSALYLCSSSPRDNTEVFFGKGTRLTVV.